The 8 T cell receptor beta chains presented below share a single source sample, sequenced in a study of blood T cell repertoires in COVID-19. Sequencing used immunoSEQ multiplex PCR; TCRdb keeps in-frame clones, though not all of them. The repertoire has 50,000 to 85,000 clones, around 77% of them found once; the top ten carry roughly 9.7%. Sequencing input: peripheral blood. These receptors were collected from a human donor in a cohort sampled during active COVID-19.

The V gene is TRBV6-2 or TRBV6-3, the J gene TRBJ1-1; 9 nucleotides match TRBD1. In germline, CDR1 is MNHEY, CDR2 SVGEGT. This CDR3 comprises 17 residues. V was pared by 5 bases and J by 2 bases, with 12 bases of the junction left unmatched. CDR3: CASSGPTGGFSNTEAFF. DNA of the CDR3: TGTGCCAGCAGTGGGCCCACAGGGGGCTTTTCAAACACTGAAGCTTTCTTT.

The CDR3 nucleotides read TGCGCCAGCAGAGACGGGGTTACTAGCACAGATACGCAGTATTTT. Protein: CASRDGVTSTDTQYF. The chain uses TRBV5-1 and TRBJ2-3, with D perhaps matching TRBD2 (5 bases). CDR1 SGHRS and CDR2 YFSETQ come from the germline V gene. This CDR3 is built from 15 residues. V was cut by 5 bases and J by 0 bases, with 13 bases left in between.

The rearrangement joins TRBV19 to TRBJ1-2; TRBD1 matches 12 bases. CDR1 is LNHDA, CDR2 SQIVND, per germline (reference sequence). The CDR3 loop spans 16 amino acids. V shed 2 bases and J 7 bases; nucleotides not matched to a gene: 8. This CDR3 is CASSIKGTGGMSGYTF. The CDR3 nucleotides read TGTGCCAGTAGTATAAAAGGGACAGGGGGCATGAGTGGCTACACCTTC.

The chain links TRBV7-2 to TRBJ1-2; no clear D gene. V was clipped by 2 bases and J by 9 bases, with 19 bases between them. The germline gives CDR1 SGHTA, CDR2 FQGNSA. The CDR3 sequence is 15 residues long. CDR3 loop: CASSLNPTRLFSYTF. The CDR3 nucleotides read TGTGCCAGCAGCTTAAATCCGACTCGACTATTCAGCTACACCTTC.

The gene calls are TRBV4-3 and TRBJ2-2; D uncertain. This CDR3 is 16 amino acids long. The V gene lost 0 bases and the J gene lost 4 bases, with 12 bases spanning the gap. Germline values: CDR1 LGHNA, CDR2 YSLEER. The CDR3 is CASSQDLGLGTGELFF. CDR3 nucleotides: TGCGCCAGCAGCCAAGATTTGGGCCTGGGCACCGGGGAGCTGTTTTTT.

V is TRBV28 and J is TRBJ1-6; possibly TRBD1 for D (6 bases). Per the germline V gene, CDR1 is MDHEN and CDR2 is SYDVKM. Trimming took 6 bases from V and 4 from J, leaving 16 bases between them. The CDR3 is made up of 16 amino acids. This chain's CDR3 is CASRPSGGLYNSPLHF. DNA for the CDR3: TGTGCCAGCAGGCCCTCGGGGGGCCTTTATAATTCACCCCTCCACTTT.

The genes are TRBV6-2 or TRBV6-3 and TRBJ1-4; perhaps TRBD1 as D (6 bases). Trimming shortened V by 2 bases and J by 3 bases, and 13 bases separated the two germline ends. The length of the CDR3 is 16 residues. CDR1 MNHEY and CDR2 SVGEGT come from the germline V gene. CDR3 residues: CASSYRGGAANEKLFF. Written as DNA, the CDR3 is TGTGCCAGCAGTTACCGCGGGGGCGCGGCTAATGAAAAACTGTTTTTT.

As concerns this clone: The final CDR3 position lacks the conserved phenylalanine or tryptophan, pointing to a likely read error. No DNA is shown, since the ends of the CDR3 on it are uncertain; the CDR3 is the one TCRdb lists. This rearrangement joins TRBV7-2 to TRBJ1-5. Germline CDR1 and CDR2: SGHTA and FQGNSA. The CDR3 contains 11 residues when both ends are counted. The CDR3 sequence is CASSLPWGGIV.